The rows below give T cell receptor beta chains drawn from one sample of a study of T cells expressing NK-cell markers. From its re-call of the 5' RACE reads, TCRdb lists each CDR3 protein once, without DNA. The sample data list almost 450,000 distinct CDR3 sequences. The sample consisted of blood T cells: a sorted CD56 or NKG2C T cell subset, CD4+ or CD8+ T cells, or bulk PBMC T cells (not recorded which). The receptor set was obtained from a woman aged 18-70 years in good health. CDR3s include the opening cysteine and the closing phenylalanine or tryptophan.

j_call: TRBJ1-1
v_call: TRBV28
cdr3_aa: CASSQYTGAGILGNTEAFF

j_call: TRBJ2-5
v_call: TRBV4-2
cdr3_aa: CASSQEREQEETQYF

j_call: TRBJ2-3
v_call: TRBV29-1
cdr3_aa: CSVEEWGSGRTDTQYF

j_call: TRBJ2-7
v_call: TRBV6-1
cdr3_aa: CASSETRSSDRGSYEQYF

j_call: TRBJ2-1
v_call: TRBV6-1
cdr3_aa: CASSRAGGTYNEQFF

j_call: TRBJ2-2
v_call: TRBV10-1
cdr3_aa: CASSSGGPNTGELFF

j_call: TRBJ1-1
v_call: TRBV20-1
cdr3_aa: CSAREAANRGAFF

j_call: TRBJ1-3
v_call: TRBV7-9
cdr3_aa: CASSPLVADFSGNTIYF

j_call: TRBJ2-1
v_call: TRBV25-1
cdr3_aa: CASSDSGLNEQFF

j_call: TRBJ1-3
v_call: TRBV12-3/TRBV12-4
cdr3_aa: CASSPTTAGNTIYF

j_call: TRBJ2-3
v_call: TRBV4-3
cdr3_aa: CASSDRDSITDTQYF

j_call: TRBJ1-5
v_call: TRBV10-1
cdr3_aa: CASSDGDQPQHF

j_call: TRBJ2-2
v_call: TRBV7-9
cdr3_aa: CASSPTRANTGELFF

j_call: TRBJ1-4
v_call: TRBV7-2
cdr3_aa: CASSLPETRKLFF

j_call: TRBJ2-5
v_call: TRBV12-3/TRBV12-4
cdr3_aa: CASSLRLAGTQETQYF

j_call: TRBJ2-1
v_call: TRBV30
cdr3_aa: CAWSVRRAGPGGGEQFF

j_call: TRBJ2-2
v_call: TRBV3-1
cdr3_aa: CASNRGAIGTGELFF

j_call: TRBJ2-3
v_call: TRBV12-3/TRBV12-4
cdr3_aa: CASRPVYGAGGLPDTQYF

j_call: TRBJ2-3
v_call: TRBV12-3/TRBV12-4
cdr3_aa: CASQASADTQYF

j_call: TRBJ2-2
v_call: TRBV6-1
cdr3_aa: CASSQREAPGELFF

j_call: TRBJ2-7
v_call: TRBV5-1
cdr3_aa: CASSLEGLAAYEQYF

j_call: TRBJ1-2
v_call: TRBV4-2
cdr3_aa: CASTGGNGYTF

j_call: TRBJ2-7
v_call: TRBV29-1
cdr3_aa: CSVVPASDYEQYF

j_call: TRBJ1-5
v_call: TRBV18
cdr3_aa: CASSWDGPNQPQHF

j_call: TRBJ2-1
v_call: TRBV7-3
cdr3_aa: CASSLILGGGQNGEQFF

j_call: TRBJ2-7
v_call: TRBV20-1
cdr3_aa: CSARDKTGWYSYEQYF

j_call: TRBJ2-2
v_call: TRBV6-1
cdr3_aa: CASSPEDGKWGTGELFF

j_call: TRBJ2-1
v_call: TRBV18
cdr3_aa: CASSPLSNEQFF

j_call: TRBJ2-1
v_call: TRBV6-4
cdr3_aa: CASSETSGSSEQFF

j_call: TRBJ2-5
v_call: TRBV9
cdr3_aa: CASSVDWVGGETQYF

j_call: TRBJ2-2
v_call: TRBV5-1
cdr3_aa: CASSPGPPSAGELFF

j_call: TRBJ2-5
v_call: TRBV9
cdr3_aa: CASSVATLEMETQYF

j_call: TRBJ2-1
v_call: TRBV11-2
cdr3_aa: CASSPGVVEQFF

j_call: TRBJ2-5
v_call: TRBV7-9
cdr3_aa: CASSETGGGKETQYF

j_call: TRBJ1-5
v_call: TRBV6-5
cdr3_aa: CASSNRVGIQPQHF

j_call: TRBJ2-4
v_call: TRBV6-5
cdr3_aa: CASSYGLAGGKNIQYF

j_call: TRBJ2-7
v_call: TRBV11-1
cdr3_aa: CASSQYTGTGGAGMAYEQYF

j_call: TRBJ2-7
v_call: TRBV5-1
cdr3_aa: CASSGSGQGARSYEQYF

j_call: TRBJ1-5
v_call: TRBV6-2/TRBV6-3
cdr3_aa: CATTKDNFGPQHF

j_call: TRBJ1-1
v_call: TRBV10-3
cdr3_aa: CAISESGGTEAFF

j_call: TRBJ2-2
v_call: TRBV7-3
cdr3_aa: CASSFLAGETGELFF

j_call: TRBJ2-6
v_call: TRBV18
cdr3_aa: CASSPMVDSNSGANVLTF

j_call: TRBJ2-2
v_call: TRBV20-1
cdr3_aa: CSASLGVGTGELFF